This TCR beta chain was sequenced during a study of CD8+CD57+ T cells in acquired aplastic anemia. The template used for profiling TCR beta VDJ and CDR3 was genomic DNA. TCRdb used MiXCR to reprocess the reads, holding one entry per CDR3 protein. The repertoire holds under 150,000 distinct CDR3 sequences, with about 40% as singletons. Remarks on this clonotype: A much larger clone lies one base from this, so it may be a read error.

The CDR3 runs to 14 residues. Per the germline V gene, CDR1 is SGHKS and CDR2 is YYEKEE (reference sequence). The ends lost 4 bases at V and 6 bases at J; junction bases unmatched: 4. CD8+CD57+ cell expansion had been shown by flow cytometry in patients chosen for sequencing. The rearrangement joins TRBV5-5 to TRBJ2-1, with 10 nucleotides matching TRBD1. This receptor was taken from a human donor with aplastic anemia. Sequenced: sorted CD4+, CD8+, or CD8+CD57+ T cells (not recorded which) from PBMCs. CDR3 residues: CASSVRTGGNEQFF. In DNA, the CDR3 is TGTGCCAGCAGCGTCCGGACAGGGGGCAATGAGCAGTTCTTC.